This T cell receptor beta chain derives from a study of OX40 agonist ivuxolimab in advanced cancers. Points on this clone: Its target is unknown.

The CDR3 contains 14 residues. Losses at the gene ends were 5 bases for V and 5 bases for J; bases not matched to a gene: 4. Per the germline V gene, CDR1 is MNHEY and CDR2 is SMNVEV (reference sequence). Sequencing was performed with immunoSEQ multiplex PCR; in TCRdb, only in-frame clones are kept and a portion is missing. The sample contains 67,000 or so clones, around nine tenths of which appear only once. Findings and caveats of the study: Both blood CD4+ and CD8+ T cells showed clonal growth by week 6 at 0.1 to 3.0 mg/kg. Fewer expanded clones were found on average in CD4+ than in CD8+ T cells.

This chain joins TRBV27 and TRBJ1-5; 9 positions match TRBD1. The material was CD4+ or CD8+ T cells sorted from blood, obtained in a trial of the OX40 agonist ivuxolimab. The sequence derives from an adult with an advanced solid tumor such as melanoma, head and neck, liver or kidney cancer. CDR3 in DNA: TGTGCCAGCAGTCGACAGGGGGATCATCAGCCCCAGCATTTT. Its protein product is CASSRQGDHQPQHF.